These 4 T cell receptor beta chains were all obtained from the same sample, sequenced in a study of cytomegalovirus exposure and HLA in healthy donors. PCR used 60 Vbeta primers and 13 Jbeta primers. The method was immunoSEQ multiplex PCR; TCRdb's version includes in-frame clones alone and lacks a portion of them. The sample includes 200,000 or so clones, around 85% of them seen just once. Sequenced: PBMCs. Source of these receptors: a man aged 35 to 55 in good health and CMV-seropositive.

In this sample, this clone turned up a few times. This CDR3 is CASSLVQRIYEQYF. CDR3 nucleotides: TGTGCCAGCAGCTTGGTTCAGCGGATATACGAGCAGTACTTC. The chain carries TRBV5-6 and TRBJ2-7; possible D gene TRBD2, 5 bases. The CDR3 is 14 residues long. Deletions cut 0 bases from V and 4 bases from J, with 11 bases between. Germline V gene data show CDR1 as SGHDT and CDR2 as YYEEEE.

In DNA form, the CDR3 reads TGTGCCAGTAGTATCCGGGCAGGGGGCGTTTCTGGAAACACCATATATTTT. It encodes CASSIRAGGVSGNTIYF. The V gene is TRBV19, the J gene TRBJ1-3, with 8 bases fitting TRBD1. CDR1 is LNHDA, CDR2 SQIVND, per germline (reference sequence). The CDR3 consists of 17 residues. V was pared by 3 bases and J by 1 base, with 8 bases of the junction left unmatched.

Only a few counts were recorded for this clone. The genes are TRBV6-4 and TRBJ1-5; D gene ambiguous. Germline V gene lookup returns CDR1 MRHNA and CDR2 SNTAGT. This CDR3 comprises 14 residues. Trimming shortened V by 10 bases and J by 5 bases, and 18 bases separated the two germline ends. CDR3: CAILTREYDQPQHF. The CDR3 region has the DNA TGTGCCATTTTAACCCGGGAGTACGATCAGCCCCAGCATTTT.

The chain joins TRBV28 to TRBJ1-5; TRBD1 agrees at 9 bases. Losses at the gene ends were 7 bases for V and 5 bases for J; bases not matched to a gene: 6. The CDR3 has 14 amino acids. The germline V gene has CDR1 MDHEN and CDR2 SYDVKM. Here the CDR3 reads CASKSGQGYQPQHF. CDR3 sequence (DNA): TGTGCCAGCAAGTCGGGACAGGGTTATCAGCCCCAGCATTTT.